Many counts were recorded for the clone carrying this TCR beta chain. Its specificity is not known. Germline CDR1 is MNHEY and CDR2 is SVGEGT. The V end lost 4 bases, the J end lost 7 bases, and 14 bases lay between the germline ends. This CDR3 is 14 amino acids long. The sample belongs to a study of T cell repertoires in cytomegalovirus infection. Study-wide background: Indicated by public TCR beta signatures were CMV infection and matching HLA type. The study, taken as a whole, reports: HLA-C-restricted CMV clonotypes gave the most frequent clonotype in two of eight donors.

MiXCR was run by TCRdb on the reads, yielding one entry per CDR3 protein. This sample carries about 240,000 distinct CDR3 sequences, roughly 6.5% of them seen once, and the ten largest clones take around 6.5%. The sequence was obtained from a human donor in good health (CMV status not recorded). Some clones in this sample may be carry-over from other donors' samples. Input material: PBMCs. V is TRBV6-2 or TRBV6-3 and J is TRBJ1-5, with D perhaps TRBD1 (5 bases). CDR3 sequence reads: CASSSFTRDQPQHF. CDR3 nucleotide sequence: TGTGCCAGCAGTTCCTTCACAAGGGACCAGCCCCAGCATTTT.